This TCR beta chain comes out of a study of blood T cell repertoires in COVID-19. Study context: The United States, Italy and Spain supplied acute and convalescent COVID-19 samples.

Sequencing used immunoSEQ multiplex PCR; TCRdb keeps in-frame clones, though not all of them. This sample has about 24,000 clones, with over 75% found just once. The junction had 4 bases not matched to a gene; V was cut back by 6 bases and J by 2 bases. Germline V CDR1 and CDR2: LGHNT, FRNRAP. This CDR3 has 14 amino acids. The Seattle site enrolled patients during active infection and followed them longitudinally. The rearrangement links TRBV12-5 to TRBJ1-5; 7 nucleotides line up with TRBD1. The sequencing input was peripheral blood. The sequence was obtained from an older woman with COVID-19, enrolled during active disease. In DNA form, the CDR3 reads TGTGCTAGTGGACTCGGACAGGGCAATCAGCCCCAGCATTTT. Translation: CASGLGQGNQPQHF.